A selection of T cell receptor beta chains follows, all from one sample in a study of cytomegalovirus exposure and HLA in healthy donors. Clones were sequenced by immunoSEQ multiplex PCR, and TCRdb holds only the in-frame ones, with some missing. Its clone listing holds about 130,000 clones. The material sequenced was PBMCs. The receptors here all came from a man aged 25-45 years in good health and CMV-seronegative. CDR3s include the opening cysteine and the closing phenylalanine or tryptophan. The order of the fields is D gene, J gene, V gene, CDR3 length, CDR3 DNA, CDR3 protein. D genes are given only for firm matches.

TRBD2,TRBJ2-7,TRBV7-9,19,TGTGCCAGCAGCTTTCTGGGACTAGCGGCTAACCGACGATCCTACGAGCAGTACTTC,CASSFLGLAANRRSYEQYF
NA,TRBJ1-2,TRBV6-1,13,TGTGCCAGCAAAGAAGACAGGAGCTATGGCTACACCTTC,CASKEDRSYGYTF
NA,TRBJ2-3,TRBV11-3,14,TGTGCCAGCAGCCTCTCAGGGGTTGGAGATACGCAGTATTTT,CASSLSGVGDTQYF
TRBD1,TRBJ2-7,TRBV6-5,15,TGTGCCAGCAGTCCTACGACCGGGACAGCCTACGAGCAGTACTTC,CASSPTTGTAYEQYF
TRBD1,TRBJ2-7,TRBV7-9,15,TGTGCCAGCAGCTTAGTCCGGACAGGGATCGTCGAGCAGTACTTC,CASSLVRTGIVEQYF
TRBD1,TRBJ2-5,TRBV10-2,15,TGCGCCAGCAGTGAGATAGGACAGGGACAAGAGACCCAGTACTTC,CASSEIGQGQETQYF
TRBD2,TRBJ2-1,TRBV9,12,TGTGCCAGCAGCCCGGGAGGGAATGAGCAGTTCTTC,CASSPGGNEQFF
NA,TRBJ1-1,TRBV27,14,TGTGCCAGCAGTACCACCCCAGGGATGCGTGAAGCTTTCTTT,CASSTTPGMREAFF
NA,TRBJ1-2,TRBV2,12,TGTGCCAGCCTTACAAGGAACGGGGGCTACACCTTC,CASLTRNGGYTF
TRBD2,TRBJ2-5,TRBV7-9,16,TGTGCCAGCAGCCTTCCTCCCACTAGCGGGCAAGAGACCCAGTACTTC,CASSLPPTSGQETQYF
NA,TRBJ1-5,TRBV6-6,15,TGTGCCAGCAGTTACTCGCTACAGGGTTCGGAGCCCCAGCATTTT,CASSYSLQGSEPQHF
TRBD2,TRBJ2-1,TRBV4-1,17,TGCGCCAGCAGCCAAGAGGGACTAGCGGGAGGACGCAATGAGCAGTTCTTC,CASSQEGLAGGRNEQFF
NA,TRBJ2-7,TRBV7-7,15,TGTGCCAGCAGCTTAGACGGGTCGGAGGGACGCGAGCAGTACTTC,CASSLDGSEGREQYF
TRBD2,TRBJ2-7,TRBV7-8,16,TGTGCCAGCAGCCTCCCCCATGCGGGAGTAGCCTACGAGCAGTACTTC,CASSLPHAGVAYEQYF
NA,TRBJ2-1,TRBV5-1,16,TGCGCCAGCAGCTTGGAGGCGCGGGCTTTAGGCGATGAGCAGTTCTTC,CASSLEARALGDEQFF
TRBD2,TRBJ2-1,TRBV7-8,18,TGTGCCAGCAGGTTACGGACTAGCGGGAGCTCGGGCGATCATGAGCAGTTCTTC,CASRLRTSGSSGDHEQFF
TRBD1,TRBJ1-2,TRBV28,15,TGTGCCAGCAGTTCTCCACAGGGGGAGCTTAATGGCTACACCTTC,CASSSPQGELNGYTF
TRBD1,TRBJ1-5,TRBV11-2,15,TGTGCCAGCAGCTTAGAGACAGGGGGCAATCAGCCCCAGCATTTT,CASSLETGGNQPQHF
NA,TRBJ1-2,TRBV30,14,TGTGCCTGGAGTCGGAGGAGGGAGAACTATGGCTACACCTTC,CAWSRRRENYGYTF
TRBD1,TRBJ2-3,TRBV28,19,TGTGCCAGCAGTTCCCACACTACTCCGGGACAGGGAGTTGAAGATACGCAGTATTTT,CASSSHTTPGQGVEDTQYF
TRBD1,TRBJ2-7,TRBV6-5,13,TGTGCCAGCAAAAGACAGGGGGCGGGAGAGCAGTACTTC,CASKRQGAGEQYF
NA,TRBJ2-1,TRBV2,14,TGTGCCAGCAGTGTAAGGGACTTGTACAATGAGCAGTTCTTC,CASSVRDLYNEQFF
TRBD2,TRBJ2-2,TRBV5-1,19,TGCGCCAGCAGCCTCAGACCCACGACTAGCGGGAGTAGGGTCGGGGAGCTGTTTTTT,CASSLRPTTSGSRVGELFF
NA,TRBJ2-2,TRBV15,12,TGTGCCACCGCTAGGTCCACCGGGGAGCTGTTTTTT,CATARSTGELFF
TRBD1,TRBJ2-1,TRBV5-4,15,TGTGCCAGCAGCTTCCGGGACAGGTTCTACAATGAGCAGTTCTTC,CASSFRDRFYNEQFF
TRBD2,TRBJ2-1,TRBV2,14,TGTGCCAGCAGGGGGACTAGCATCCACAATGAGCAGTTCTTC,CASRGTSIHNEQFF
TRBD1,TRBJ2-2,TRBV9,15,TGTGCCAGCAGCGCGGGGACAGGGGACTCCGGGGAGCTGTTTTTT,CASSAGTGDSGELFF
TRBD1,TRBJ2-7,TRBV2,13,TGTGCCAGCAGCGGGGACAGGGGGGACGAGCAGTACTTC,CASSGDRGDEQYF
TRBD2,TRBJ2-5,TRBV5-1,13,TGCGCCAGCACCCAACTAGCGGGGGAGACCCAGTACTTC,CASTQLAGETQYF
NA,TRBJ1-3,TRBV2,14,TGTGCCAGCAGTCTAGACTTCTCTGGAAACACCATATATTTT,CASSLDFSGNTIYF
TRBD2,TRBJ2-5,TRBV4-2,17,TGTGCCAGCAGCCAAGGTCTAGGGGAGGGCCCCGGAGAGACCCAGTACTTC,CASSQGLGEGPGETQYF
NA,TRBJ2-7,TRBV6-5,14,TGTGCCAGCAGACCCCGGTCCGGCGGAGACGAGCAGTACTTC,CASRPRSGGDEQYF
NA,TRBJ1-4,TRBV30,15,TGTGCCTGGAGTGTACGGGGGACAACTAATGAAAAACTGTTTTTT,CAWSVRGTTNEKLFF
NA,TRBJ2-3,TRBV9,15,TGTGCCAGCACCTTTGGGCCGGGCGGAGGGGATACGCAGTATTTT,CASTFGPGGGDTQYF
TRBD1,TRBJ2-5,TRBV5-1,14,TGCGCCAGCAGCTCCGGGACAGTTGAAGAGACCCAGTACTTC,CASSSGTVEETQYF
NA,TRBJ1-2,TRBV5-4,13,TGTGCCAGCGCAGACAATACTAACTATGGCTACACCTTC,CASADNTNYGYTF
TRBD2,TRBJ2-3,TRBV30,14,TGTGCCTGGAGTCGGGGGGGAGGCACAGATACGCAGTATTTT,CAWSRGGGTDTQYF
TRBD1,TRBJ1-1,TRBV7-2,16,TGTGCCAGCAGCCCCAACAGGGGCTCGGGGAACACTGAAGCTTTCTTT,CASSPNRGSGNTEAFF
NA,TRBJ1-1,TRBV2,14,TGTGCCAGCAGTGAAGAACAAAGGAACACTGAAGCTTTCTTT,CASSEEQRNTEAFF
NA,TRBJ2-7,TRBV28,15,TGTGCCAGCAGTTCATACAGGGAATGGTTCTACGAGCAGTACTTC,CASSSYREWFYEQYF
NA,TRBJ1-5,TRBV7-8,17,TGTGCCAGCAGCCACTTCCCACAGGGCGATAGCAATCAGCCCCAGCATTTT,CASSHFPQGDSNQPQHF
TRBD1,TRBJ1-2,TRBV2,13,TGTGCCAGCAGTGGGGACAGGGGCGGCACTTACACCTTC,CASSGDRGGTYTF
TRBD1,TRBJ2-1,TRBV9,14,TGTGCCAGCAGCGTAACGGGACAGAACAATGAGCAGTTCTTC,CASSVTGQNNEQFF
TRBD1,TRBJ2-7,TRBV6-5,15,TGTGCCAGCAGTCCCCGGGACAGGGGCTTGAACGAGCAGTACTTC,CASSPRDRGLNEQYF
NA,TRBJ1-1,TRBV11-2,14,TGTGCCAGCAGCTCAAGTCCAGGGAACACTGAAGCTTTCTTT,CASSSSPGNTEAFF
NA,TRBJ2-7,TRBV6-5,11,TGTGCCACCCGCGGGTCCTACGAGCAGTACTTC,CATRGSYEQYF
NA,TRBJ2-3,TRBV5-6,15,TGTGCCAGCACAACCGGGACAAAGAGCACAGATACGCAGTATTTT,CASTTGTKSTDTQYF
NA,TRBJ2-1,TRBV30,12,TGTGCCTGGAGAACGATTCGCGATGAGCAGTTCTTC,CAWRTIRDEQFF
NA,TRBJ2-2,TRBV11-3,15,TGTGCCAGCAGCTTAGGGGCAGGGAACACCGGGGAGCTGTTTTTT,CASSLGAGNTGELFF
NA,TRBJ2-7,TRBV28,10,TGTGCCAGCAGTCATTACGAGCAGTACTTC,CASSHYEQYF
NA,TRBJ1-1,TRBV30,13,TGTGCCTGGAGTGTACAGCTTTACACTGAAGCTTTCTTT,CAWSVQLYTEAFF
NA,TRBJ1-6,TRBV19,13,TGTGCCAGTAGTATTGGGGGGAATTCACCCCTCCACTTT,CASSIGGNSPLHF
NA,TRBJ2-6,TRBV28,15,TGTGCCAGCACCATTTCGGTATCCGGGGCCAACGTCCTGACTTTC,CASTISVSGANVLTF
NA,TRBJ1-1,TRBV29-1,16,TGCAGCGTCGATGGACCGCGGGGGGGGATGAACACTGAAGCTTTCTTT,CSVDGPRGGMNTEAFF
NA,TRBJ2-3,TRBV19,13,TGTGCCAGTGGGGGGGCGCGCACAGATACGCAGTATTTT,CASGGARTDTQYF
NA,TRBJ2-2,TRBV2,15,TGTGCCAGCAGTCAGGGAGGACTGAACACCGGGGAGCTGTTTTTT,CASSQGGLNTGELFF
TRBD2,TRBJ2-5,TRBV10-3,13,TGTGCCATCAGTGGCGGGGGGCGGGAGACCCAGTACTTC,CAISGGGRETQYF
NA,TRBJ1-5,TRBV27,14,TGTGCCAGCAGCTATCTGGGCGAAAATCAGCCCCAGCATTTT,CASSYLGENQPQHF
NA,TRBJ1-3,TRBV18,17,TGTGCCAGCTCACCAACAACGGACAGATCGTCTGGAAACACCATATATTTT,CASSPTTDRSSGNTIYF
TRBD1,TRBJ2-7,TRBV25-1,15,TGTGCCAGCAGTGATCTCGGACAGGGTAGCGACGAGCAGTACTTC,CASSDLGQGSDEQYF